This T cell receptor (beta chain) is drawn from a study of T cells in Graves' hyperthyroidism and ophthalmopathy. There are many counts of this clonotype. V dropped 1 base and J dropped 4 bases, with 18 bases sitting between them. Per germline, CDR1 SGHRS and CDR2 YFSETQ. CDR3 length: 16 residues. TCR beta CDR3 regions were amplified from RNA transcripts. Primed by the HTBI set, a first-round RT-PCR was run on the TCR CDR3. MiXCR, run by TCRdb on the multiplex PCR reads, gives a single entry per CDR3 protein. The sample comprises roughly 510,000 distinct CDR3 sequences, more than 20% of which are singletons, and about a quarter rests with the top ten.

The sequenced sample was blood. The sequence derives from a man aged 18 to 29 with Graves' hyperthyroidism. The chain links TRBV5-1 to TRBJ2-7; D is ambiguous. Here the CDR3 reads CASSLNPGRPVYEQYF. The CDR3, as DNA: TGCGCCAGCAGCTTGAATCCCGGCAGGCCTGTTTACGAGCAGTACTTC.